The 7 T cell receptor beta chains presented below share a single source sample, sequenced in a study of CD8 T cells in Susac syndrome. Reverse transcription of 0.5 to 1 ug RNA used random hexamers. Each CDR3 protein is one row after TCRdb ran MiXCR on the immunoSEQ multiplex PCR reads. This table has just under 150,000 distinct CDR3 sequences, roughly 95% appearing once. The material sequenced was CD4+ T cells from PBMCs. The receptor set was obtained from a human donor in good health.

CDR3 protein: CASSLLWGTEAFF. DNA for the CDR3: TGTGCCAGCAGTTTATTGTGGGGCACCGAAGCTTTCTTT. The chain carries TRBV12-3 or TRBV12-4 and TRBJ1-1; tentatively, D is TRBD1 (5 bases). Trimming took 2 bases from V and 8 from J, leaving 12 bases between them. The CDR3 sequence is 13 residues long.

This sequence joins TRBV2 and TRBJ2-5; maybe TRBD1 (5 bases). V lost 4 bases and J lost 4, with 16 bases in between. Germline V gene lookup returns CDR1 SNHLY and CDR2 FYNNEI. The CDR3 totals 15 residues. The CDR3 nucleotides read TGTGCCAGCAGTGGGTCTCTCAGGGTAGGAGAGACCCAGTACTTC. Encoded protein: CASSGSLRVGETQYF. The whole variable domain, remainder taken from reference TRBV2 and TRBJ2-5, is EPEVTQTPSHQVTQMGQEVILRCVPISNHLYFYWYRQILGQKVEFLVSFYNNEISEKSEIFDDQFSVERPDGSNFTLKIRSTKLEDSAMYFCASSGSLRVGETQYFGPGTRLLVL.

The chain employs TRBV15 and TRBJ2-6; D is unclear. Per germline, CDR1 LNHNV and CDR2 YYDKDF (reference sequence). The length of the CDR3 is 16 residues. V was cut by 0 bases and J by 1 base, with 7 bases left in between. For the CDR3, the DNA is TGTGCCACCAGCAGAGACGGACCTTCTGGGGCCAACGTCCTGACTTTC. It specifies CATSRDGPSGANVLTF.

The V call is TRBV29-1, the J call TRBJ2-4; TRBD2 might be the D (7 bases). CDR1 and CDR2 (germline): SQVTM, ANQGSEA. V was trimmed by 4 bases and J by 9 bases, leaving 16 bases between them. There are 13 residues in the CDR3. The CDR3 DNA reads as TGCAGCGTTGCCGACACGGGGGGCGGCATTCAGTACTTC. Amino acid sequence: CSVADTGGGIQYF.

Written as DNA, the CDR3 is TGCAGTGCTTTCGGGACGGCTAATGAAAAACTGTTTTTT. As protein: CSAFGTANEKLFF. The chain carries TRBV20-1 and TRBJ1-4, with a weak D call TRBD1 (5 bases). V dropped 5 bases and J dropped 3 bases, with 10 bases sitting between them. There are 13 residues in the CDR3. The germline V gene has CDR1 DFQATT and CDR2 SNEGSKA (reference sequence).

This clonotype appeared a single time. The chain has TRBV12-3 or TRBV12-4 and TRBJ2-2, with D perhaps matching TRBD1 (6 bases). The CDR3 is 15 residues long. V gave up 5 bases and J gave up 5 bases, with 15 bases separating them. CDR3 nucleotide sequence: TGTGCCAGCAGTCTCCTACAGGGTCAGACCGGGGAGCTGTTTTTT. Its protein is CASSLLQGQTGELFF.

The genes are TRBV5-1 and TRBJ1-1; D gene uncertain. V lost 6 bases and J 1 base, leaving 13 bases between the germline ends. Germline V gene sequence: CDR1 SGHRS, CDR2 YFSETQ. There are 14 residues in the CDR3. The CDR3 loop is CASILGGENTEAFF. CDR3 sequence (DNA): TGCGCCAGCATACTAGGAGGAGAGAACACTGAAGCTTTCTTT.